This TCR beta chain is from a study of shared clonotypes between healthy human individuals. Overall study results and limits: Specimens sampled were limited to blood, with tissue repertoires likely differing.

Germline values: CDR1 ENHRY, CDR2 SYGVKD. CDR3 length: 11 residues. V was pared by 3 bases and J by 3 bases, with 3 bases between. Positively selected for CCR7, the CD45RO-negative cells used as naive CD8 cells excluded terminally differentiated effector memory CD45RA+ cells. The table came from immunoSEQ multiplex PCR; TCRdb's copy has only in-frame clones and leaves some out. The sample includes hundreds of thousands of clones, around 92% of them seen just once. Comment on this clone: Its antigen is unknown. Other DNA sequences from this sample encode an identical CDR3 as well.

The sample taken for sequencing was naive CD8+ T cells sorted from blood. The sequence was collected from a young man in good health. V usage is TRBV10-3 and J usage is TRBJ2-7; D call uncertain. The CDR3 DNA sequence: TGTGCCATCAGTGACGGCTACGAGCAGTACTTC. Translating it yields CAISDGYEQYF.